One and the same sample provided the 27 T cell receptor beta chains below, sequenced in a study of blood T cell repertoires in COVID-19 (dated by TCRdb to the early 2020s). Receptor amplification or capture employed the immunoSEQ multiplex PCR assay. Here the immuneACCESS table is served through TCRdb, limited to in-frame sequences with V and J called. Missing clones are a known gap in these copies; in checked studies unresolved V genes cover under half, and the rest lacks a known reason. This sample lists 100,000 or so clones; roughly 92% were detected once. In total, the top ten clones hold approximately 6% of the sample. The sequenced sample consisted of peripheral blood. The source is a woman in her sixties or seventies with active COVID-19.

This sequence joins TRBV19 and TRBJ1-4, with 8 positions matching TRBD1. V lost 7 bases, J lost 7 bases, and 8 bases stayed unmatched. The CDR3 loop spans 14 amino acids. CDR1 and CDR2 from the germline V gene are LNHDA and SQIVND (reference sequence). CDR3 bases: TGTGCCAGTACCTGGACAGGGTTCTCTGAAAAACTGTTTTTT. Its translation is CASTWTGFSEKLFF.

The chain has TRBV12-5 and TRBJ2-5; no definite D call. CDR1 and CDR2 (germline): LGHNT, FRNRAP. The ends were cut back, 6 bases at V and 3 bases at J, with 2 bases in the middle. CDR3 length: 10 amino acids. CDR3 sequence reads: CASGEETQYF. CDR3 in DNA: TGTGCTAGTGGCGAAGAGACCCAGTACTTC.

The rearrangement links TRBV28 to TRBJ2-2; TRBD1 aligns across 10 bases. The germline V gene has CDR1 MDHEN and CDR2 SYDVKM. V lost 6 bases and J lost 0; bases outside the gene matches: 4. CDR3 length equals 16 residues. For the CDR3, the DNA is TGTGCCAGCAGGACAGGGGGCGCCGCGAACACCGGGGAGCTGTTTTTT. Its protein product is CASRTGGAANTGELFF.

This clone has just one count. The V call is TRBV28, the J call TRBJ1-4, with D tentatively TRBD1 (6 bases). The CDR3 sequence is 13 residues long. Per germline, CDR1 MDHEN and CDR2 SYDVKM. V was trimmed by 10 bases and J by 7 bases, leaving 16 bases between them. The CDR3, as DNA: TGTGCCACCACCCGGGGGGCCGGTGAAAAACTGTTTTTT. The encoded protein is CATTRGAGEKLFF.

V usage is TRBV11-3 and J usage is TRBJ2-3; D is perhaps TRBD2 (6 bases). This CDR3 has 17 residues. V lost 3 bases, J lost 1 base, and 17 bases lay in between. Germline loops: CDR1 SGHNT, CDR2 YENEEA. The CDR3 here is CASSFSGGSSGTDTQYF. In DNA, the CDR3 is TGTGCCAGCAGCTTTTCCGGGGGATCTAGCGGCACAGATACGCAGTATTTT.

The chain is built from TRBV4-3 and TRBJ2-2; D call uncertain. Deletions cut 0 bases from V and 4 bases from J, with 6 bases between. This CDR3 has 14 amino acids. Germline assignment: CDR1 LGHNA and CDR2 YSLEER. The CDR3 nucleotides read TGCGCCAGCAGCCAAGAACGGTTCACCGGGGAGCTGTTTTTT. Its protein product is CASSQERFTGELFF.

Turning to this clone: Sequence at one end of the junction differs from germline and may be a read error. The chain carries TRBV11-2 and TRBJ2-1; 10 nucleotides line up with TRBD2. The CDR3 is 15 amino acids. The germline V gene has CDR1 SGHAT and CDR2 FQNNGV. The CDR3: CASIRPGLASGGPIF. The CDR3, as DNA: TGTGCCAGCATCCGACCGGGACTAGCGTCAGGGGGACCTATCTTC.

This chain uses TRBV6-1 with TRBJ2-1; TRBD1 matches at 9 bases. The CDR3 has 17 amino acids. The V and J ends lost 4 bases and 7 bases, in that order; junction bases with no gene match: 14. The germline gives CDR1 MNHNS, CDR2 SASEGT. In DNA, the CDR3 is TGTGCCAGCAGTGCCCCTCTCCGGGACAGGGCTCATAATGAGCAGTTCTTC. Residues: CASSAPLRDRAHNEQFF.

J is TRBJ2-3 and V is TRBV4-1, with D possibly being TRBD1 (5 bases). The CDR3 has 14 residues. Germline V gene lookup returns CDR1 MGHRA and CDR2 YSYEKL. Trimming removed 0 bases from V and 5 bases from J, with 9 bases in between. CDR3 sequence (DNA): TGCGCCAGCAGCCAAGATGAGCAGGGAGATACGCAGTATTTT. Residues: CASSQDEQGDTQYF.

This chain links TRBV5-4 with TRBJ2-1; 8 positions match TRBD2. The CDR3 spans 16 residues. The germline gives CDR1 SGHNT, CDR2 YYREEE (reference sequence). The ends lost 4 bases at V and 2 bases at J; junction bases unmatched: 8. The CDR3 DNA sequence: TGTGCCAGCAGCCACCCGAGCGGGAGTCCCTACAATGAGCAGTTCTTC. Amino acids: CASSHPSGSPYNEQFF.

CDR3 region: CASSLDGAGNTEAFF. CDR3 bases: TGTGCCAGCAGCCTGGACGGGGCGGGAAACACTGAAGCTTTCTTT. The chain has TRBV5-4 and TRBJ1-1, with D maybe TRBD1 (5 bases). Germline V CDR1 and CDR2: SGHNT, YYREEE (reference sequence). V was cut by 4 bases and J by 2 bases, with 15 bases left in between. CDR3 length: 15 amino acids.

The chain carries TRBV12-3 or TRBV12-4 and TRBJ2-4, with 8 bases matching TRBD2. CDR3 length: 12 residues. After removal of 7 bases from V and 12 bases from J, the junction contained 8 bases not matched to a gene. The CDR3 nucleotides are TGTGCCAGCACTGACGGGGGGGCATATCAGTACTTC. Its translation: CASTDGGAYQYF.

The chain carries TRBV11-2 and TRBJ2-1; TRBD1 agrees at 7 bases. V lost 1 base and J lost 4; bases outside the gene matches: 4. This CDR3 has 15 amino acids. Germline CDR1 is SGHAT and CDR2 is FQNNGV. The CDR3 coding sequence is TGTGCCAGCAGCTTAGCGGGACAGATTTACAATGAGCAGTTCTTC. This gives the protein CASSLAGQIYNEQFF.

V usage is TRBV10-1 and J usage is TRBJ2-3; 8 bases are a match to TRBD1. CDR1 and CDR2 (germline): WNHNN, SYGVQD (reference sequence). This CDR3 is built from 14 residues. V gave up 5 bases and J gave up 3 bases; unmatched junction bases: 4. The CDR3 spells CASSKGQVTDTQYF. CDR3 nucleotides: TGCGCCAGCAGTAAGGGACAGGTGACAGATACGCAGTATTTT.

V is TRBV6-5 and J is TRBJ2-7, with D perhaps matching TRBD2 (7 bases). Germline V gene sequence: CDR1 MNHEY, CDR2 SVGAGI. The CDR3 totals 14 residues. Trimming removed 5 bases at V and 3 bases at J, with 14 bases between. The CDR3 loop is CASSTRGGGYEQYF. The CDR3 region has the DNA TGTGCCAGCAGTACCCGAGGGGGGGGCTACGAGCAGTACTTC.

V gene TRBV2 combines with J gene TRBJ2-1; TRBD2 matches at 14 bases. CDR1 and CDR2 from the germline V gene are SNHLY and FYNNEI. J was trimmed by 7 bases and V by 4 bases; bases with no gene match: 6. The CDR3 length is 16 residues. The DNA for the CDR3 is TGTGCCAGCAGTGCGGGACTAGCGGGAGCGTGGAATGAGCAGTTCTTC. Protein sequence: CASSAGLAGAWNEQFF.

This rearrangement joins TRBV27 to TRBJ1-3, with 7 bases that match TRBD1. From germline, CDR1 is MNHEY and CDR2 SMNVEV (reference sequence). This CDR3 has 17 residues. J was trimmed by 0 bases and V by 5 bases; bases with no gene match: 10. The CDR3 region is CASSTTWTGSSGNTIYF. In nucleotides, the CDR3 is TGTGCCAGCAGTACGACTTGGACAGGCTCCTCTGGAAACACCATATATTTT.

The chain is built from TRBV9 and TRBJ2-2; D is undetermined. Germline values: CDR1 SGDLS, CDR2 YYNGEE. The V end lost 0 bases, the J end lost 1 base, and 7 bases lay between the germline ends. This CDR3 spans 15 amino acids. The DNA for the CDR3 is TGTGCCAGCAGCGTAGGTGACTGGAACACCGGGGAGCTGTTTTTT. Translated: CASSVGDWNTGELFF.

J is TRBJ1-4 and V is TRBV11-2; 8 bases agree with TRBD1. The CDR3 covers 15 residues. The V and J ends lost 1 base and 4 bases, in that order; junction bases with no gene match: 2. Germline assignment: CDR1 SGHAT and CDR2 FQNNGV. The CDR3, as DNA: TGTGCCAGCAGCTTAGGACAGGGGTATAATGAAAAACTGTTTTTT. It specifies CASSLGQGYNEKLFF.

The CDR3 DNA is TGTGCCAGCAGTGCGAGACCTAGGGACAGCACCTACGAGCAGTACTTC. This codes for CASSARPRDSTYEQYF. The rearrangement joins TRBV6-1 to TRBJ2-7, with TRBD1 matching over 7 bases. Germline CDR1 MNHNS, CDR2 SASEGT. The CDR3 loop spans 16 amino acids. Trimming took 4 bases from V and 2 from J; bases not matched to a gene: 11.

The chain is built from TRBV6-4 and TRBJ2-2; the D gene is possibly TRBD2 (5 bases). The germline CDR1 and CDR2 sequences are MRHNA and SNTAGT. The CDR3 is 14 amino acids. The V end lost 9 bases, the J end lost 2 bases, and 13 bases lay between the germline ends. The chain's CDR3 is CARRAGLNTGELFF. CDR3 coding DNA: TGTGCCAGGCGGGCCGGCCTAAACACCGGGGAGCTGTTTTTT.

The V gene is TRBV28, the J gene TRBJ2-2; 7 bases agree with TRBD1. The CDR3 extends over 13 amino acids. J gave up 5 bases and V 7 bases, and 4 bases lay outside the gene matches. Germline V gene lookup returns CDR1 MDHEN and CDR2 SYDVKM. The CDR3 coding sequence is TGTGCCAGCAACAGGGGTAAAACCGGGGAGCTGTTTTTT. Translated, it gives CASNRGKTGELFF.

This rearrangement joins TRBV6-1 to TRBJ2-7, with TRBD2 matching over 10 bases. V lost 4 bases and J lost 7; bases outside the gene matches: 13. The CDR3 is 16 amino acids. From germline, CDR1 is MNHNS and CDR2 SASEGT. The CDR3 spells CASSALAGVGTGEQYF. Here the CDR3 DNA reads TGTGCCAGCAGTGCCCTAGCGGGAGTCGGGACGGGAGAGCAGTACTTC.

In this sample, this clone turned up once. The V and J genes are TRBV9 and TRBJ1-3; TRBD1 aligns across 8 bases. V trimming: 4 bases; J trimming: 2 bases; junction bases outside the gene matches: 8. In germline, CDR1 is SGDLS, CDR2 YYNGEE. This CDR3 has 16 amino acids. The CDR3 is CASSTLDRAAGNTIYF. The CDR3 coding sequence is TGTGCCAGCAGCACATTGGACAGGGCGGCTGGAAACACCATATATTTT.

The rearrangement uses TRBV6-5 and TRBJ2-7; no firm D call. V was cut by 3 bases and J by 0 bases, with 12 bases left in between. CDR1 is MNHEY and CDR2 is SVGAGI in the germline V gene. This CDR3 is built from 15 residues. CDR3 bases: TGTGCCAGCAGTTATAACCCCCGCGGCTCCTACGAGCAGTACTTC. Translating it yields CASSYNPRGSYEQYF.

This rearrangement joins TRBV11-1 to TRBJ2-7; 7 bases line up with TRBD2. This CDR3 contains 13 residues. V shed 5 bases, J shed 7 bases, and the junction held 8 bases outside the gene matches. Germline V gene lookup returns CDR1 SGHAT and CDR2 FQDESV (reference sequence). The CDR3 bases are TGTGCCAGCAGCACGGGACTGCGGGGGGAGCAGTACTTC. It encodes CASSTGLRGEQYF. Full variable domain (missing parts from reference TRBV11-1 and TRBJ2-7): EAEVAQSPRYKITEKSQAVAFWCDPISGHATLYWYRQILGQGPELLVQFQDESVVDDSQLPKDRFSAERLKGVDSTLKIQPAELGDSAMYLCASSTGLRGEQYFGPGTRLTVT.

V usage is TRBV7-9 and J usage is TRBJ2-5; tentative D call: TRBD2 (5 bases). CDR1 and CDR2 from the germline V gene are SEHNR and FQNEAQ (reference sequence). Trimming removed 0 bases at V and 5 bases at J, with 7 bases between. This CDR3 comprises 13 residues. In nucleotides, the CDR3 is TGTGCCAGCAGCTTAGCGGGAGTGGAGACCCAGTACTTC. Encoded protein: CASSLAGVETQYF.